The clone carrying this TCR beta chain was seen repeatedly, ten times or more. The antigen remains unidentified. TCRdb reanalysed the 5' RACE reads using MiXCR and keeps one entry per CDR3 protein. The repertoire consists of under 300,000 distinct CDR3 sequences, with roughly 10% occurring once and the leading ten covering under 8%. The CDR3 loop spans 15 amino acids. V dropped 7 bases and J dropped 2 bases, with 15 bases sitting between them. The data originate from a study of CD8 T cells in ankylosing spondylitis. Notes on the study in general: As reported, disease-linked clones showed significant enrichment in matched ankylosing spondylitis synovial fluid. Ankylosing spondylitis blood appeared to be characterized by a TCR beta motif of roughly eight highly homologous variants.

Sequenced sample: blood, either unsorted or a sorted T cell fraction (not recorded which). V and J are TRBV12-3 or TRBV12-4 and TRBJ1-3; D is possibly TRBD1 (5 bases). This clonotype was sampled from a male donor with ankylosing spondylitis or in good health (not recorded which). The CDR3 region has the DNA TGTGCCAGCACCGTAGGGGTAGTCACTGGAAACACCATATATTTT. This gives the protein CASTVGVVTGNTIYF.